Sequencing of this T cell receptor (beta chain) was carried out in a study of blood T cell repertoires in COVID-19. About the research overall: Collection of acute and convalescent COVID-19 samples took place in the United States, Italy and Spain. Sources were T cells, B-cell-depleted T cells, or PBMCs; the material itself was cDNA or gDNA.

In the original processing: Amplification with reference gene primers provided the estimates of nucleated cell counts. Libraries were prepared by immunoSEQ multiplex PCR; TCRdb keeps only in-frame clonotypes and omits some of them. Clone size and the V and J calls come from that table; the DNA yielded D and trimming. The table includes about 61,000 clones, 91% detected once. The CDR3 contains 14 residues. Looked up from germline, CDR1 is WNHNN and CDR2 is SYGVQD (reference sequence). V gave up 0 bases and J gave up 7 bases, with 12 bases separating them. This clone was detected a few times. This receptor was identified in a human donor in a cohort sampled during active COVID-19. This sequence joins TRBV10-1 and TRBJ1-2, with a weak D call TRBD1 (6 bases). The specimen was peripheral blood. This CDR3 reads CASSESNTGSGYTF. In DNA form, the CDR3 reads TGCGCCAGCAGTGAGTCAAATACAGGGTCTGGCTACACCTTC.